This TCR beta chain was found in a study of blood T cells in healthy people across ages. PCR was performed a second time for roughly 7 to 12 cycles using a sample-barcoded 5' primer and a J-beta primer mix. TCRdb reprocessed the 5' RACE reads via MiXCR and lists one record per CDR3 protein. The sample records about 650,000 distinct CDR3 sequences, about 30% being singletons. Isolation recovered at least 6.5 million PBMCs from every sample. No fewer than 5.5 micrograms of total RNA were isolated from every sample. Study-level findings and limits: A roughly linear age-dependent decrease characterized TCR beta diversity per million T cells.

This clonotype has a count of ten or more. As yet, its antigen is unknown. Germline V lookup: CDR1 MNHEY, CDR2 SVGEGT. The CDR3 totals 13 residues. V dropped 9 bases and J dropped 1; count of bases not matched to a gene: 6. Sequencing was carried out using blood. This clonotype was sampled from a woman of 80 years or more in good health. The chain uses TRBV6-2 or TRBV6-3 and TRBJ2-7, with 7 positions matching TRBD1. For the CDR3, the DNA is TGTGCCAGTGACTCGGACAGGTCCTACGAGCAGTACTTC. This translates into CASDSDRSYEQYF.